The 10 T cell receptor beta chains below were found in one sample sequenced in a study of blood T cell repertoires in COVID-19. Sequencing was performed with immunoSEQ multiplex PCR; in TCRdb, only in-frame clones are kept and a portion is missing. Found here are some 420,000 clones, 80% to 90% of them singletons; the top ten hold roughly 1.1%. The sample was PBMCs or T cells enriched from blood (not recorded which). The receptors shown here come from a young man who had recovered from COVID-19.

The CDR3 sequence is CASSLGPDENEKLFF. DNA for the CDR3: TGTGCCAGCAGTTTAGGGCCCGACGAAAATGAAAAACTGTTTTTT. This sequence joins TRBV27 and TRBJ1-4; D unclear. The CDR3 contains 15 residues. V was trimmed by 2 bases and J by 5 bases, leaving 12 bases between them. Germline loops: CDR1 MNHEY, CDR2 SMNVEV (reference sequence).

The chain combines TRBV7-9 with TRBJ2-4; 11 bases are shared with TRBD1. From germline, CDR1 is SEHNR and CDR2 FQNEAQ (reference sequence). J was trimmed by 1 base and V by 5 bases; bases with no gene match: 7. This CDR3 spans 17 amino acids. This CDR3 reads CASSRDRGNTAKNIQYF. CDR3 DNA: TGTGCCAGCAGCAGGGACAGGGGGAATACGGCCAAAAACATTCAGTACTTC.

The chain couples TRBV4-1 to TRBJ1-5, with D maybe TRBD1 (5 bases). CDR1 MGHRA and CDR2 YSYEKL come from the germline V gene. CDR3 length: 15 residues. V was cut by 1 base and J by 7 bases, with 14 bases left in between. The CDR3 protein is CASSQVQGSIQPQHF. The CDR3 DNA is TGCGCCAGCAGCCAAGTCCAGGGTAGCATACAGCCCCAGCATTTT.

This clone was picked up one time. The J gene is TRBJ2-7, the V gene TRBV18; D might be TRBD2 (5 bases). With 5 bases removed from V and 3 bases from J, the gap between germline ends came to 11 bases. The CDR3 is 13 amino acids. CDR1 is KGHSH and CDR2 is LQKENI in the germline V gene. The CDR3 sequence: CASSGGPGYEQYF. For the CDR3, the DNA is TGTGCCAGCTCAGGAGGCCCGGGCTACGAGCAGTACTTC.

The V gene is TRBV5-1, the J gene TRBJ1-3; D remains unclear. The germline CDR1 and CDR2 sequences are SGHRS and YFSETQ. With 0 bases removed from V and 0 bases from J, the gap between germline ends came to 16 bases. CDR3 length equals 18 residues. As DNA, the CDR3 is TGCGCCAGCAGCTTGGCCAGAACAGATGGATACTCTGGAAACACCATATATTTT. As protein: CASSLARTDGYSGNTIYF. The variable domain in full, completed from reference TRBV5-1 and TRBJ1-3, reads KAGVTQTPRYLIKTRGQQVTLSCSPISGHRSVSWYQQTPGQGLQFLFEYFSETQRNKGNFPGRFSGRQFSNSRSEMNVSTLELGDSALYLCASSLARTDGYSGNTIYFGEGSWLTVV.

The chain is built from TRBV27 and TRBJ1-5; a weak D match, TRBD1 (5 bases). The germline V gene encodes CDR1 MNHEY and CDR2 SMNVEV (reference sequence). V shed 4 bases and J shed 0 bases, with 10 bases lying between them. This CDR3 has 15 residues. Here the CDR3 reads CASSWEGNSNQPQHF. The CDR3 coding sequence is TGTGCCAGCAGTTGGGAGGGGAATAGCAATCAGCCCCAGCATTTT.

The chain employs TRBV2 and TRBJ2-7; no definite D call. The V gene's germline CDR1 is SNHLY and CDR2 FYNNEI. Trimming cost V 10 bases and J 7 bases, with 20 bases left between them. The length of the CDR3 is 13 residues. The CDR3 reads CAIRLGAFGEQYF. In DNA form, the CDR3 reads TGTGCCATACGTCTCGGAGCTTTTGGGGAGCAGTACTTC.

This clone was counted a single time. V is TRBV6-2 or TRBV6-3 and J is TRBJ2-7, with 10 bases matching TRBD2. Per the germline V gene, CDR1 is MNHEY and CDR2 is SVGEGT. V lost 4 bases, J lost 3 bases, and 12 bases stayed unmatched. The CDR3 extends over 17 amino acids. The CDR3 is CASSSPWASGSGYEQYF. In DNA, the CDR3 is TGTGCCAGCAGTTCCCCCTGGGCTAGCGGGAGTGGCTACGAGCAGTACTTC.

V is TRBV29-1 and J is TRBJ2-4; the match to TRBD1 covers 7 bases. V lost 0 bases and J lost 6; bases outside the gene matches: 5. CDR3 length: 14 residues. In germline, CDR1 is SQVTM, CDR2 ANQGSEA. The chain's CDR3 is CSVEEGRGRNIQYF. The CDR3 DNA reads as TGCAGCGTTGAAGAAGGCAGGGGGAGAAACATTCAGTACTTC.

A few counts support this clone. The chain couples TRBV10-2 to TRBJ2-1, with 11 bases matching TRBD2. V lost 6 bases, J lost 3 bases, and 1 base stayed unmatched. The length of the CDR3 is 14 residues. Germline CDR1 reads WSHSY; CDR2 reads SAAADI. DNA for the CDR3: TGCGCCAGCAGGGGACTAGCGGACTACAATGAGCAGTTCTTC. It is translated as CASRGLADYNEQFF.